Shown below are 21 T cell receptor beta chains from a single sample sequenced in a study of cytomegalovirus exposure and HLA in healthy donors (dated by TCRdb to between 2016 and 2019). Receptor libraries were prepared by the immunoSEQ multiplex PCR assay. For the multiplex PCR, a mixture combining 60 forward primers for TCR Vbeta segments and 13 reverse primers for TCR Jbeta segments was used. TCRdb re-hosts the immuneACCESS table, in-frame sequences only. Its copies lack some clones; in the studies checked, an unresolved V gene accounts for under half of them, and the cause for the rest is not known. This sample comprises approximately 210,000 clones, approximately 85% of them detected only once. The ten most abundant clones make up around 1.9% of the sample. The sequencing sample was made of PBMCs. The receptor set was obtained from a man aged 18 to 29 in good health and CMV-seronegative.

This sequence joins TRBV18 and TRBJ2-2; a possible D gene is TRBD1 (5 bases). Germline-derived CDR1 and CDR2 are KGHSH and LQKENI. Trimming cost V 0 bases and J 6 bases, with 11 bases left between them. The CDR3 has 15 amino acids. CDR3 in DNA: TGTGCCAGCTCACCACCGTCCCAGGGCTCCGGGGAGCTGTTTTTT. Translated, it gives CASSPPSQGSGELFF.

This chain links TRBV5-1 with TRBJ2-5; tentatively, D is TRBD2 (5 bases). Germline V gene data show CDR1 as SGHRS and CDR2 as YFSETQ. CDR3 length equals 17 residues. The V end was cut by 4 bases, the J end by 5 bases, with 24 bases between. CDR3 sequence: CASSRSLAHNKRETQYF. CDR3 DNA sequence: TGCGCCAGCAGCCGTAGTTTGGCACACAATAAGCGGGAGACCCAGTACTTC.

This rearrangement joins TRBV4-3 to TRBJ2-5, with 7 nucleotides matching TRBD1. The J call may be in error: the DNA end matches TRBJ2-7 better. Germline V gives CDR1 LGHNA, CDR2 YSLEER. This CDR3 region has 16 residues. The CDR3 loop is CASSQDVGTASYEQYF. The CDR3 DNA follows: TGCGCCAGCAGCCAAGATGTTGGGACAGCGAGCTACGAGCAGTACTTC.

This chain links TRBV6-1 with TRBJ2-2; 7 bases fit TRBD1. Trimming took 2 bases from V and 8 from J; bases not matched to a gene: 8. The CDR3 is 15 residues long. Germline V CDR1 and CDR2: MNHNS, SASEGT. CDR3 in DNA: TGTGCCAGCAGTGAATCGGGACAGTACAGGGGGGAGCTGTTTTTT. Translation: CASSESGQYRGELFF.

The V and J genes are TRBV2 and TRBJ1-5; the D gene is possibly TRBD1 (6 bases). The CDR3 consists of 15 residues. The germline V gene has CDR1 SNHLY and CDR2 FYNNEI. Trimming took 3 bases from V and 1 from J, leaving 10 bases between them. The CDR3 DNA follows: TGTGCCAGCAGTGAGGGGGCCACGAGCAATCAGCCCCAGCATTTT. This translates into CASSEGATSNQPQHF.

The chain combines TRBV4-2 with TRBJ1-4, with a possible D match to TRBD1 (6 bases). The CDR3 spans 19 residues. Germline CDR1 LGHNA, CDR2 YNFKEQ. With 1 base removed from V and 6 bases from J, the gap between germline ends came to 24 bases. The CDR3 here is CASSQARGPRSPPHEKLFF. The CDR3 nucleotides read TGTGCCAGCAGCCAAGCCAGGGGACCCCGGTCCCCCCCCCATGAAAAACTGTTTTTT.

J is TRBJ1-1 and V is TRBV30; no clear D. The length of the CDR3 is 13 residues. The ends were cut back, 7 bases at V and 3 bases at J, with 15 bases in the middle. The V gene's germline CDR1 is GTSNPN and CDR2 SVGIG (reference sequence). CDR3 loop: CASADRGDTEAFF. The DNA for the CDR3 is TGTGCCTCAGCGGACCGGGGAGACACTGAAGCTTTCTTT.

The V gene is TRBV6-5, the J gene TRBJ2-1, with 8 bases that match TRBD1. The CDR3 extends over 15 amino acids. V lost 4 bases to trimming and J lost 2 bases; unmatched junction nucleotides: 4. In germline, CDR1 is MNHEY, CDR2 SVGAGI. CDR3 loop: CASSLTGGTYNEQFF. The CDR3 DNA sequence: TGTGCCAGCAGTTTAACAGGGGGGACCTACAATGAGCAGTTCTTC.

A word on this clone: The junction differs from germline at one of its ends, possibly a read error. The chain's CDR3 is CSSSLSVNTGELFF. DNA for the CDR3: TGTTCCAGCAGCTTATCGGTGAACACCGGGGAGCTGTTTTTT. This chain links TRBV7-9 with TRBJ2-2; D call uncertain. Looked up from germline, CDR1 is SEHNR and CDR2 is FQNEAQ (reference sequence). This CDR3 comprises 14 residues. The whole variable domain, filled in from reference TRBV7-9 and TRBJ2-2, reads DTGVSQNPRHKITKRGQNVTFRCDPISEHNRLYWYRQTLGQGPEFLTYFQNEAQLEKSRLLSDRFSAERPKGSFSTLEIQRTEQGDSAMYLCSSSLSVNTGELFFGEGSRLTVL.

This chain uses TRBV29-1 with TRBJ2-1, with D possibly TRBD1 on 6 matching bases. CDR3 length: 14 residues. In germline, CDR1 is SQVTM, CDR2 ANQGSEA. The CDR3 loop is CTNKLGGVCNEQFF. The CDR3, as DNA: TGCACCAATAAACTAGGGGGAGTCTGCAATGAGCAGTTCTTC.

This rearrangement joins TRBV6-1 to TRBJ1-5; tentative D call: TRBD1 (5 bases). V lost 4 bases, J lost 3 bases, and 16 bases lay in between. Per germline, CDR1 MNHNS and CDR2 SASEGT. This CDR3 spans 16 amino acids. DNA for the CDR3: TGTGCCAGCAGTGCAACTGGGGGGAATACCAATCAGCCCCAGCATTTT. This sequence encodes CASSATGGNTNQPQHF.

The chain combines TRBV9 with TRBJ1-4; 7 nucleotides agree with TRBD1. The CDR3 has 15 residues. J lost 7 bases, V lost 4 bases, and 10 bases had no gene match. Germline V CDR1 and CDR2: SGDLS, YYNGEE. CDR3 in DNA: TGTGCCAGCAGCCCGCAGGGGACAGTCGGTGAAAAACTGTTTTTT. This gives the protein CASSPQGTVGEKLFF.

V usage is TRBV6-6 and J usage is TRBJ1-5, with 7 bases lining up with TRBD1. In germline, CDR1 is MNHNY, CDR2 SVGAGI (reference sequence). Trimming at V came to 6 bases and at J to 5 bases, leaving 10 bases not matched to a gene. This CDR3 spans 15 amino acids. In DNA form, the CDR3 reads TGTGCCAGCAGCCACAGGGGACCTCAGGATCAGCCCCAGCATTTT. Protein sequence: CASSHRGPQDQPQHF.

The chain links TRBV2 to TRBJ2-5; TRBD1 agrees at 7 bases. Losses at the gene ends were 5 bases for V and 0 bases for J; bases not matched to a gene: 3. Germline CDR1 SNHLY, CDR2 FYNNEI. The CDR3 runs to 14 residues. CDR3 sequence reads: CASSYRGDQETQYF. CDR3 DNA sequence: TGTGCCAGCAGTTACAGGGGAGACCAAGAGACCCAGTACTTC.

The rearrangement joins TRBV6-4 to TRBJ2-1; a possible D gene is TRBD1 (6 bases). This CDR3 is built from 13 residues. The ends were cut back, 5 bases at V and 7 bases at J, with 12 bases in the middle. CDR1 is MRHNA and CDR2 is SNTAGT in the germline V gene. The CDR3 loop reads CASSLTRGNEQFF. DNA of the CDR3: TGTGCCAGCAGTCTCACTAGGGGGAATGAGCAGTTCTTC.

Details on this clone: One end of the junction is discordant with germline, which a read error may explain. This chain connects TRBV7-7 to TRBJ2-5; 7 bases are shared with TRBD2. This CDR3 is 13 amino acids long. Germline lookup yields CDR1 SSHAT and CDR2 FNYEAQ (reference sequence). CDR3 amino acids: CASSTGLLETQYF. DNA for the CDR3: TGTGCTAGCAGCACGGGACTACTAGAGACCCAGTACTTC. Full variable domain (outside the CDR3, taken from reference TRBV7-7 and TRBJ2-5): GAGVSQSPRYKVTKRGQDVTLRCDPISSHATLYWYQQALGQGPEFLTYFNYEAQPDKSGLPSDRFSAERPEGSISTLTIQRTEQRDSAMYRCASSTGLLETQYFGPGTRLLVL.

The chain recombines TRBV6-1 with TRBJ2-5; 8 bases align to TRBD2. The CDR3 extends over 13 amino acids. Germline V lookup: CDR1 MNHNS, CDR2 SASEGT. V lost 10 bases, J lost 4 bases, and 8 bases stayed unmatched. The CDR3 coding sequence is TGTGCCACCAGCGGGAGCCAGGTAGAGACCCAGTACTTC. This codes for CATSGSQVETQYF.

The rearrangement links TRBV6-1 to TRBJ2-7; 11 bases agree with TRBD2. Germline V lookup: CDR1 MNHNS, CDR2 SASEGT. The CDR3 is 14 residues long. V was pared by 6 bases and J by 7 bases, with 8 bases of the junction left unmatched. The CDR3 protein is CASSGTSGGMEQYF. The CDR3 DNA follows: TGTGCCAGCAGCGGAACTAGCGGGGGAATGGAGCAGTACTTC.

This chain uses TRBV13 with TRBJ1-6; 7 positions agree with TRBD1. The germline V gene encodes CDR1 PRHDT and CDR2 FYEKMQ (reference sequence). This CDR3 has 15 residues. J gave up 7 bases and V 5 bases, and 8 bases lay outside the gene matches. The CDR3, as DNA: TGTGCCAGCAGCCCTTGGGACAGCAGGAATTCACCCCTCCACTTT. Translated: CASSPWDSRNSPLHF.

The chain couples TRBV7-2 to TRBJ2-1; D uncertain. Trimming took off 0 bases at V and 9 bases at J, with 12 bases between the two ends. CDR3 length: 14 residues. The V gene's germline CDR1 is SGHTA and CDR2 FQGNSA. The CDR3 spells CASSLALAVGEQFF. Here the CDR3 DNA reads TGTGCCAGCAGCTTAGCGCTGGCGGTTGGTGAGCAGTTCTTC. Variable domain in full (rest from reference TRBV7-2 and TRBJ2-1): GAGVSQSPSNKVTEKGKDVELRCDPISGHTALYWYRQSLGQGLEFLIYFQGNSAPDKSGLPSDRFSAERTGGSVSTLTIQRTQQEDSAVYLCASSLALAVGEQFFGPGTRLTVL.

This clone was observed a handful of times. V gene TRBV18 combines with J gene TRBJ1-4; D is undetermined. CDR3 length: 16 residues. The germline V and J ends were trimmed by 3 bases and 0 bases, with 11 bases remaining between them. Looked up from germline, CDR1 is KGHSH and CDR2 is LQKENI. The CDR3 DNA follows: TGTGCCAGCTCACCGACGAGCACAGCAACTAATGAAAAACTGTTTTTT. It specifies CASSPTSTATNEKLFF. Variable domain in full (rest from reference TRBV18 and TRBJ1-4): NAGVMQNPRHLVRRRGQEARLRCSPMKGHSHVYWYRQLPEEGLKFMVYLQKENIIDESGMPKERFSAEFPKEGPSILRIQQVVRGDSAAYFCASSPTSTATNEKLFFGSGTQLSVL.